This T cell receptor (beta chain) was sequenced in a study of beta chain features in type 1 diabetes. Regarding the study as a whole: TCRB CDR3s were moderately but significantly shorter in Type 1 diabetes patients in all four CD4+ subsets.

The sample holds a few counts of this clone. Its antigen remains unknown. Of the isolated RNA, all was reverse transcribed, and so the sequenced material was expressed TCRB transcripts. Profiled with immunoSEQ multiplex PCR; TCRdb holds only in-frame clones, not every one. The profile shows about 650,000 clones, approximately 13% of them singletons. The clonotype comes from a young man with type 1 diabetes. The specimen was naive CD4+ T cells from blood.

CDR3 sequence: CSAGQGFLAKNIQYF. The CDR3 DNA sequence: TGCAGCGCGGGACAGGGGTTCCTAGCCAAAAACATTCAGTACTTC. This sequence joins TRBV29-1 and TRBJ2-4; TRBD1 agrees at 10 bases. J was trimmed by 0 bases and V by 7 bases; bases with no gene match: 6. The CDR3 has 15 residues. Germline lookup yields CDR1 SQVTM and CDR2 ANQGSEA.